Below are 14 T cell receptor beta chains sequenced from a single sample in a study of OX40 agonist ivuxolimab in advanced cancers. Some clones are missing from TCRdb's copy, which holds only in-frame ones; the method was immunoSEQ multiplex PCR. The sample consists of 14,000 or so clones, over 70% of them appearing once. The sample here was CD4+ or CD8+ T cells sorted from blood, taken in a trial of the OX40 agonist ivuxolimab. The receptors come from an adult with an advanced solid tumor such as melanoma, head and neck, liver or kidney cancer.

This clone was seen more than once but under ten times. The rearrangement links TRBV21-1 to TRBJ1-1; TRBD1 reflects the table's D call only, with no check against the DNA. TRBV21-1 is a recognized pseudogene. CDR3 length: 15 residues. The CDR3 loop reads CASSKATAPNTEAFF. CDR3 nucleotide sequence: TGTGCCAGCAGCAAAGCTACAGCCCCAAACACTGAAGCTTTCTTT.

The genes are TRBV29-1 and TRBJ1-2, with D perhaps matching TRBD1 (6 bases). The CDR3 is made up of 15 amino acids. Per germline, CDR1 SQVTM and CDR2 ANQGSEA. V lost 3 bases and J lost 4, with 18 bases in between. For the CDR3, the DNA is TGCAGCGTTGAGGAGGGCAACAGGGAATTCTATGGCTACACCTTC. This codes for CSVEEGNREFYGYTF.

The chain has TRBV15 and TRBJ1-2; 10 bases are a match to TRBD1. The CDR3 is made up of 14 amino acids. CDR1 LNHNV and CDR2 YYDKDF come from the germline V gene (reference sequence). J gave up 7 bases and V 6 bases, and 8 bases lay outside the gene matches. CDR3 sequence (DNA): TGTGCCACCAGTCCCGACAGGGGGCAGGGTGGCTACACCTTC. The encoded protein is CATSPDRGQGGYTF.

The rearrangement uses TRBV19 and TRBJ1-1; D may be TRBD1 (6 bases). CDR3 length: 15 amino acids. V was pared by 1 base and J by 2 bases, with 11 bases between. Per germline, CDR1 LNHDA and CDR2 SQIVND (reference sequence). CDR3 sequence reads: CASSIGGGGNTEAFF. CDR3 sequence (DNA): TGTGCCAGTAGTATAGGCGGAGGGGGTAACACTGAAGCTTTCTTT.

The V and J genes are TRBV28 and TRBJ2-1; D gene unclear. The CDR3 sequence is 14 residues long. Trimming took off 3 bases at V and 4 bases at J, with 10 bases between the two ends. CDR1 is MDHEN and CDR2 is SYDVKM in the germline V gene. The CDR3, as DNA: TGTGCCAGCAGTTTCTTCGAGACATACAATGAGCAGTTCTTC. Amino acid sequence: CASSFFETYNEQFF.

For this clone: Distinct nucleotide sequences in the sample also encode this CDR3. The rearrangement joins TRBV6-5 to TRBJ1-5, with a weak D call TRBD1 (6 bases). The CDR3 loop spans 14 amino acids. Germline CDR1 is MNHEY and CDR2 is SVGAGI. V lost 7 bases, J lost 6 bases, and 16 bases lay in between. In DNA form, the CDR3 reads TGTGCCAGCACCCCCCGGGGGGCGGGTCAGCCCCAGCATTTT. It specifies CASTPRGAGQPQHF.

V usage is TRBV7-8 and J usage is TRBJ2-7; TRBD1 might be the D (6 bases). Trimming left V 1 base short and J 0 bases short, with 13 bases between. This CDR3 spans 16 amino acids. CDR1 and CDR2 (germline): SGHVS, FQNEAQ. The CDR3 nucleotides are TGTGCCAGCAGCTTAGAGAGCGGACAGAGCTCCTACGAGCAGTACTTC. It encodes CASSLESGQSSYEQYF. Filled out from reference TRBV7-8 and TRBJ2-7, the complete variable domain reads GAGVSQSPRYKVAKRGQDVALRCDPISGHVSLFWYQQALGQGPEFLTYFQNEAQLDKSGLPSDRFFAERPEGSVSTLKIQRTQQEDSAVYLCASSLESGQSSYEQYFGPGTRLTVT.

The rearrangement uses TRBV6-4 and TRBJ2-7, with D perhaps matching TRBD1 (6 bases). In germline, CDR1 is MRHNA, CDR2 SNTAGT. The CDR3 has 15 amino acids. V lost 6 bases and J 2 bases, leaving 17 bases between the germline ends. CDR3 loop: CASRHPGQPTYEQYF. CDR3 bases: TGTGCCAGCAGACACCCGGGACAACCCACCTACGAGCAGTACTTC.

The rearrangement uses TRBV5-1 and TRBJ2-7; D uncertain. CDR1 and CDR2 from the germline V gene are SGHRS and YFSETQ. V was cut by 0 bases and J by 2 bases, with 6 bases left in between. The length of the CDR3 is 13 residues. CDR3 DNA: TGCGCCAGCAGCTTGGGAGATGCCTACGAGCAGTACTTC. Amino acids: CASSLGDAYEQYF.

The rearrangement links TRBV6-1 to TRBJ1-2; D possibly corresponds to TRBD1 (6 bases). The CDR3 runs to 16 residues. Germline CDR1 reads MNHNS; CDR2 reads SASEGT. V lost 2 bases and J lost 1, with 14 bases in between. In DNA form, the CDR3 reads TGTGCCAGCAGTGAATACCCATTACAGGGTAACTATGGCTACACCTTC. It translates to CASSEYPLQGNYGYTF.

V usage is TRBV7-6 and J usage is TRBJ2-3; the D gene could be TRBD1 or TRBD2 (5 bases each). Germline V CDR1 and CDR2: SGHVS, FNYEAQ. V lost 3 bases and J 6 bases, leaving 13 bases between the germline ends. The CDR3 is made up of 14 amino acids. Here the CDR3 reads CASSFSQGGDTQYF. The CDR3 region has the DNA TGTGCCAGCAGCTTCAGCCAGGGCGGGGATACGCAGTATTTT.

This clone was counted a few times. The V and J genes are TRBV27 and TRBJ1-2, with 9 bases aligning to TRBD1. Germline trimming cut 5 bases from V and 4 bases from J; bases unmatched to any gene: 8. The CDR3 contains 15 residues. Germline-derived CDR1 and CDR2 are MNHEY and SMNVEV (reference sequence). The CDR3 DNA reads TGTGCCAGCAGTCTGGGGACAGGGAGTAGCTATGGCTACACCTTC. This codes for CASSLGTGSSYGYTF.

The chain couples TRBV25-1 to TRBJ2-7; 8 nucleotides match TRBD1. Germline V gene data show CDR1 as MGHDK and CDR2 as SYGVNS. The V and J ends lost 2 bases and 9 bases, in that order; junction bases with no gene match: 12. The CDR3 runs 15 residues. CDR3: CASSELQGAPTSQYF. DNA of the CDR3: TGTGCCAGCAGTGAACTCCAGGGGGCCCCTACCTCGCAGTACTTC.

The CDR3 loop reads CASSFLYRTDTQYF. The CDR3 DNA follows: TGTGCCAGCAGCTTTCTATATCGCACAGATACGCAGTATTTT. The J gene is TRBJ2-3, the V gene TRBV7-8, with D unclear. This CDR3 is 14 amino acids long. From germline, CDR1 is SGHVS and CDR2 FQNEAQ. The V gene lost 3 bases and the J gene lost 1 base, with 8 bases spanning the gap. Combining the CDR3 with reference TRBV7-8 and TRBJ2-3 gives the whole variable domain GAGVSQSPRYKVAKRGQDVALRCDPISGHVSLFWYQQALGQGPEFLTYFQNEAQLDKSGLPSDRFFAERPEGSVSTLKIQRTQQEDSAVYLCASSFLYRTDTQYFGPGTRLTVL.